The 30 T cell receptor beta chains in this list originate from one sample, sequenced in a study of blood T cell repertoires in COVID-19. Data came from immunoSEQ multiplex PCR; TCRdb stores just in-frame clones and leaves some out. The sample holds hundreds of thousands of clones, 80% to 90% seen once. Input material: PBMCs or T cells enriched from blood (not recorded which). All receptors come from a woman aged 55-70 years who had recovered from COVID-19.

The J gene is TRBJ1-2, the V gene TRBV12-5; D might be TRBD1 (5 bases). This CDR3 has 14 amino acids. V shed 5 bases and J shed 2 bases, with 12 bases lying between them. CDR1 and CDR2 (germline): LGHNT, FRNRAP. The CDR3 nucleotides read TGTGCTAGTGGTCCATCGCGGGACAACTATGGCTACACCTTC. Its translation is CASGPSRDNYGYTF.

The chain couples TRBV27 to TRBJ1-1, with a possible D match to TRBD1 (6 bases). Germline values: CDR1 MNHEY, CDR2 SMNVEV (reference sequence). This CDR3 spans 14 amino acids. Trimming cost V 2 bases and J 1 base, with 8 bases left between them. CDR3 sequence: CASSLPGANTEAFF. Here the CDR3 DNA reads TGTGCCAGCAGTTTACCAGGGGCGAACACTGAAGCTTTCTTT.

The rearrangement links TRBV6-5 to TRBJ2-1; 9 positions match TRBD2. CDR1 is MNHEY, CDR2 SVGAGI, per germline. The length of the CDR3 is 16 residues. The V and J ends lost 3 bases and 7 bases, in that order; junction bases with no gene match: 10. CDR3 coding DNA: TGTGCCAGCAGTTATTCGGCGGGGGGGATGGGTAATGAGCAGTTCTTC. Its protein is CASSYSAGGMGNEQFF.

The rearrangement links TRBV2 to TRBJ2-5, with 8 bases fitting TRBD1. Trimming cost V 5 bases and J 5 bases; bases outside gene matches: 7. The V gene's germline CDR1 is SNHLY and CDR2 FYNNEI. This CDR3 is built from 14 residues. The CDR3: CASSTGGGGETQYF. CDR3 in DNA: TGTGCCAGCAGTACAGGGGGAGGTGGGGAGACCCAGTACTTC.

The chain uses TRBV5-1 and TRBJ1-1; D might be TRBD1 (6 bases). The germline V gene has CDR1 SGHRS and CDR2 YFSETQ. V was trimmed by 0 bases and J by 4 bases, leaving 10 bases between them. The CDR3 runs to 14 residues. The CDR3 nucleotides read TGCGCCAGCAGCTTGGCCCCAGGGGCCACTGAAGCTTTCTTT. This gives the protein CASSLAPGATEAFF.

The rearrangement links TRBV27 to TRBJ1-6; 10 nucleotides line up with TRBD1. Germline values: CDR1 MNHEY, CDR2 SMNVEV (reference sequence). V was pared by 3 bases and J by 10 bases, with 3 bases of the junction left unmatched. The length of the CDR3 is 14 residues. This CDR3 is CASSFRDRGSPLHF. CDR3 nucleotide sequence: TGTGCCAGCAGTTTCCGGGACAGGGGATCACCCCTCCACTTT.

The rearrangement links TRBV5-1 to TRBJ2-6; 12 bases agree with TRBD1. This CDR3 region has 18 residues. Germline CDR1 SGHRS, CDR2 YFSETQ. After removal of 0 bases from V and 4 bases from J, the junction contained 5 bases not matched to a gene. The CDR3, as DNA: TGCGCCAGCAGCTTGGTGGGACAGGGGGCGCAAGGGGCCAACGTCCTGACTTTC. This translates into CASSLVGQGAQGANVLTF.

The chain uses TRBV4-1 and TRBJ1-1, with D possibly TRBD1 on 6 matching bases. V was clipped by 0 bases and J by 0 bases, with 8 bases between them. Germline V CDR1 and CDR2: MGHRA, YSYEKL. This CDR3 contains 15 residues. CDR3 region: CASSQEDSLNTEAFF. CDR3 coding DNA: TGCGCCAGCAGCCAAGAGGACAGTCTGAACACTGAAGCTTTCTTT.

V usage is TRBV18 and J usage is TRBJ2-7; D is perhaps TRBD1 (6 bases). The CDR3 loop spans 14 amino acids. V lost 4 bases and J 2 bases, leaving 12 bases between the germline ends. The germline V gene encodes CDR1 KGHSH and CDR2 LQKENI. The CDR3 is CASSQLQGTYEQYV. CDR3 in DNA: TGTGCCAGCTCACAATTACAGGGAACCTACGAGCAGTACGTC.

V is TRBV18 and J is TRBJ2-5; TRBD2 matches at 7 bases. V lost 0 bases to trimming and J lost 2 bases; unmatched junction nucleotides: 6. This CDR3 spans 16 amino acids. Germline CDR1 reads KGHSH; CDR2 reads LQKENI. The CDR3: CASSPPRGNKQETQYF. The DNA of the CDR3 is TGTGCCAGCTCACCACCGCGGGGGAATAAGCAAGAGACCCAGTACTTC.

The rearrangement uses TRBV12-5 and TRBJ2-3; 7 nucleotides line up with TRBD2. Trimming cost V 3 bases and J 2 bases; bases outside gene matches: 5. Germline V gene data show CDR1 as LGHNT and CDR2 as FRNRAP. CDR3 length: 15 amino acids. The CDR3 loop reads CASGFRAGNTDTQYF. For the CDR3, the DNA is TGTGCTAGTGGTTTCCGAGCGGGGAACACAGATACGCAGTATTTT.

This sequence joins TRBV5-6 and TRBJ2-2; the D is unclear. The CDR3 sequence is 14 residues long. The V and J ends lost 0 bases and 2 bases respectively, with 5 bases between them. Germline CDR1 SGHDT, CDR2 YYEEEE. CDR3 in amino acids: CASSLAFNTGELFF. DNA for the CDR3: TGTGCCAGCAGCTTGGCCTTTAACACCGGGGAGCTGTTTTTT.

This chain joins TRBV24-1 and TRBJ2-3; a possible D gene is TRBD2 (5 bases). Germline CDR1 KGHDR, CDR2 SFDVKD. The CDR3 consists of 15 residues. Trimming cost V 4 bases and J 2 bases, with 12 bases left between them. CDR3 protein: CATSDPARDTDTQYF. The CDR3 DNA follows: TGTGCCACCAGTGACCCAGCGAGGGACACAGATACGCAGTATTTT.

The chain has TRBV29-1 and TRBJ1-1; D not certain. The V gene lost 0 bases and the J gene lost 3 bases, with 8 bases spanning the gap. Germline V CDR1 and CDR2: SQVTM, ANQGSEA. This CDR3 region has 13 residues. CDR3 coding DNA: TGCAGCGTTGAAGATCTAAGTGACACTGAAGCTTTCTTT. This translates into CSVEDLSDTEAFF.

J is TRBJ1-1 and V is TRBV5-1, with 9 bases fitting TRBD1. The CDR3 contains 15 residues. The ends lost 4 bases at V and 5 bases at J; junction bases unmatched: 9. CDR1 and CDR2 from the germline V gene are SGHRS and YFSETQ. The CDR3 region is CASSTQQGALTEAFF. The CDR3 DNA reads TGCGCCAGCAGCACCCAACAGGGGGCATTGACTGAAGCTTTCTTT.

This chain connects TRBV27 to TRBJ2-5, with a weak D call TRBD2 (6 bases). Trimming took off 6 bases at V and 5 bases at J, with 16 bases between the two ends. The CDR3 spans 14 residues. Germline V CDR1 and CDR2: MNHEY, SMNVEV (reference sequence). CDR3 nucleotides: TGTGCCAGCAGGGCCCCTGGGGGGAGGGAGACCCAGTACTTC. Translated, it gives CASRAPGGRETQYF.

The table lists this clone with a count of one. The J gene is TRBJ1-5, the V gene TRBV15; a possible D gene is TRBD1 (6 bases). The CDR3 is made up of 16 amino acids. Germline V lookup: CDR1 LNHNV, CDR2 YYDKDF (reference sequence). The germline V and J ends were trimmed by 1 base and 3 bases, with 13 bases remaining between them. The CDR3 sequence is CATSRVGGGPNQPQHF. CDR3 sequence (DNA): TGTGCCACCAGCAGAGTTGGGGGGGGGCCCAATCAGCCCCAGCATTTT.

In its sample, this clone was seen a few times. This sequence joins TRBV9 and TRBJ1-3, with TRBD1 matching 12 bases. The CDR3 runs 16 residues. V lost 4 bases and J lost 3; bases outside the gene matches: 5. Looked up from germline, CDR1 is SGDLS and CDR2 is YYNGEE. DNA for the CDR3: TGTGCCAGCAGCATCGGGACAGGGGGCGTTGGAAACACCATATATTTT. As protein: CASSIGTGGVGNTIYF. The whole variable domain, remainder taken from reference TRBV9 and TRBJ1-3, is DSGVTQTPKHLITATGQRVTLRCSPRSGDLSVYWYQQSLDQGLQFLIQYYNGEERAKGNILERFSAQQFPDLHSELNLSSLELGDSALYFCASSIGTGGVGNTIYFGEGSWLTVV.

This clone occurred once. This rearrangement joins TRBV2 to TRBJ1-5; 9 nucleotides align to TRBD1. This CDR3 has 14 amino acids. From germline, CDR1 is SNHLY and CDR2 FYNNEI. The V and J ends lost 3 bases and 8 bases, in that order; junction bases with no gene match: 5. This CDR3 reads CASSEWTGAEPQHF. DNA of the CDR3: TGTGCCAGCAGTGAGTGGACAGGGGCAGAGCCCCAGCATTTT.

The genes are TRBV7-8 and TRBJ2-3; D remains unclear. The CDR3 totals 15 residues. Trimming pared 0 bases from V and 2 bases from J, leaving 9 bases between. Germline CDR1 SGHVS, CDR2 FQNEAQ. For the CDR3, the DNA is TGTGCCAGCAGCTTAGCCGACTTCTCCACAGATACGCAGTATTTT. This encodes CASSLADFSTDTQYF.

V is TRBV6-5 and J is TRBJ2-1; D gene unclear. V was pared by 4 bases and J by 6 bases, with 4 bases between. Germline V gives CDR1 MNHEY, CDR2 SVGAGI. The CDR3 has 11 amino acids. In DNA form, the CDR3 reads TGTGCCAGCAGTTTCAGCAATGAGCAGTTCTTC. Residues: CASSFSNEQFF.

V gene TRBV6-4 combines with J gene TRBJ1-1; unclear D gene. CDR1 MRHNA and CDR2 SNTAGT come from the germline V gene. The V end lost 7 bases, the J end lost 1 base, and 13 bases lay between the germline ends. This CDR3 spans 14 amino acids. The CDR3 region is CASNGQARNTEAFF. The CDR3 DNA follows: TGTGCCAGCAATGGCCAAGCGAGGAACACTGAAGCTTTCTTT.

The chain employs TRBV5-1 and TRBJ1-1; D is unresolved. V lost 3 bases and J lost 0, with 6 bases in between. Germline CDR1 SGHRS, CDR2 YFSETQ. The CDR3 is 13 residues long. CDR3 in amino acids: CASSSRLNTEAFF. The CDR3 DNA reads TGCGCCAGCAGCTCGAGGCTGAACACTGAAGCTTTCTTT. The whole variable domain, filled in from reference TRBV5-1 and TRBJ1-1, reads KAGVTQTPRYLIKTRGQQVTLSCSPISGHRSVSWYQQTPGQGLQFLFEYFSETQRNKGNFPGRFSGRQFSNSRSEMNVSTLELGDSALYLCASSSRLNTEAFFGQGTRLTVV.

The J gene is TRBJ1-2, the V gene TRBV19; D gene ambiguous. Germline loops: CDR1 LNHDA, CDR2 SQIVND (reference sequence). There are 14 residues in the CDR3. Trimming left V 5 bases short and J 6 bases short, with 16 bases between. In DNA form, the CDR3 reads TGTGCCAGTAGTTCACCCCGGGGAGGGAATGGCTACACCTTC. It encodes CASSSPRGGNGYTF.

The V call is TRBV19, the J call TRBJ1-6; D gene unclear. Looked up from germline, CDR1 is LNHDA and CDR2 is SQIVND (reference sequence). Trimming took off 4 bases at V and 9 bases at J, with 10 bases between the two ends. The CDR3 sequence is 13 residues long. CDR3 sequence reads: CASSTSSLSPLHF. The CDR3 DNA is TGTGCCAGTAGTACCTCGTCACTTTCACCCCTCCACTTT.

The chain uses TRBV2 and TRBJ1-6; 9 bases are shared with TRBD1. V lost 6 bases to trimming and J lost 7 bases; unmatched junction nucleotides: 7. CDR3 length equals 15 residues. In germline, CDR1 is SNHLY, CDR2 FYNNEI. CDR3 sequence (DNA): TGTGCCAGCAGAGAGACAGGGGGATACAATTCACCCCTCCACTTT. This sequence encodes CASRETGGYNSPLHF.

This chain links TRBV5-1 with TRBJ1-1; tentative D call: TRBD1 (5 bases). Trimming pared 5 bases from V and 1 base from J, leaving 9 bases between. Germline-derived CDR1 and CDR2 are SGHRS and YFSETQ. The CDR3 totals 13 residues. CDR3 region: CASRDKWNTEAFF. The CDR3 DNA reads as TGCGCCAGCAGGGACAAGTGGAACACTGAAGCTTTCTTT.

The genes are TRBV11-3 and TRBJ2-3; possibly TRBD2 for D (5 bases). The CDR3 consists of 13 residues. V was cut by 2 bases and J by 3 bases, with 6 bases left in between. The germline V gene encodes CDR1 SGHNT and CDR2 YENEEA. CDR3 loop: CASSLSGTDTQYF. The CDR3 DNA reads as TGTGCCAGCAGCTTATCGGGGACAGATACGCAGTATTTT.

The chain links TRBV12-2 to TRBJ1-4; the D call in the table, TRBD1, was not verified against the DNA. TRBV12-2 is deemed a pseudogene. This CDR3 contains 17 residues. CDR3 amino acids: CASRLAGMGQGAEKLFF. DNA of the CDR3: TGTGCAAGTCGCTTAGCCGGAATGGGACAGGGGGCTGAAAAACTGTTTTTT.

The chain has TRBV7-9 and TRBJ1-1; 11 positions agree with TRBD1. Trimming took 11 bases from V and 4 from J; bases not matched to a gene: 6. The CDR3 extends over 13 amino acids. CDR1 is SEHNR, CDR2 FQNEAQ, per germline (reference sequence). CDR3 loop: CAGQGQGGTEAFF. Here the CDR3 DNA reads TGTGCCGGTCAGGGACAGGGGGGCACTGAAGCTTTCTTT.